The source of this T cell receptor beta chain is a study of cytomegalovirus exposure and HLA in healthy donors. Study-wide background: Unique TCRs from HLA-typed donors, around 79 million of them, were held in an early data release.

The PCR contained 60 Vbeta and 13 Jbeta primers. Sequenced by immunoSEQ multiplex PCR; TCRdb stores in-frame clones only, minus some. The table includes about 120,000 clones, approximately 74% detected once. There are 16 residues in the CDR3. The V end was cut by 0 bases, the J end by 0 bases, with 11 bases between. Germline V gene lookup returns CDR1 LNHNV and CDR2 YYDKDF (reference sequence). This receptor was obtained from a woman in her 40s in good health and CMV-seropositive. The sequenced material came from PBMCs. J is TRBJ1-1 and V is TRBV15; a weak D match, TRBD1 (5 bases). CDR3 loop: CATSRDLTGMNTEAFF. The CDR3 DNA reads as TGTGCCACCAGCAGAGATCTAACAGGTATGAACACTGAAGCTTTCTTT.